The 14 T cell receptor beta chains below all came from one sample that was sequenced in a study of siplizumab effects on memory and regulatory T cells. Profiling relied on immunoSEQ multiplex PCR, and the TCRdb table lists in-frame clones only, not all of them. The table records approximately 100,000 clones, just over 90% of them present only once. Specimen: non-Treg CD4+ T cells sorted from blood. These receptor sequences come from a human donor in good health.

The chain combines TRBV5-4 with TRBJ2-3; D is uncertain. The CDR3 length is 13 residues. Per the germline V gene, CDR1 is SGHNT and CDR2 is YYREEE (reference sequence). V was pared by 3 bases and J by 4 bases, with 9 bases between. CDR3 bases: TGTGCCAGCAGCTCTGGAGCTGCAGATACGCAGTATTTT. This codes for CASSSGAADTQYF.

The chain links TRBV10-1 to TRBJ1-1; tentatively, D is TRBD1 (6 bases). Trimming cost V 6 bases and J 2 bases, with 10 bases left between them. Germline V gives CDR1 WNHNN, CDR2 SYGVQD (reference sequence). CDR3 length equals 13 residues. The CDR3 sequence: CASRQGSNTEAFF. The CDR3 DNA reads as TGCGCCAGCAGACAGGGTTCAAACACTGAAGCTTTCTTT.

In its sample, this clone was seen once. This rearrangement joins TRBV7-3 to TRBJ1-6, with D perhaps TRBD1 (5 bases). The length of the CDR3 is 15 residues. Per the germline V gene, CDR1 is SGHTA and CDR2 is FQGTGA. Trimming took 5 bases from V and 7 from J, leaving 15 bases between them. CDR3 sequence reads: CASSPLGGKNSPLHF. As DNA, the CDR3 is TGTGCCAGCAGCCCCCTCGGGGGGAAGAATTCACCCCTCCACTTT.

This chain joins TRBV19 and TRBJ2-3; D is perhaps TRBD1 or TRBD2 (6 bases each). The germline V gene encodes CDR1 LNHDA and CDR2 SQIVND (reference sequence). V gave up 1 base and J gave up 6 bases, with 14 bases separating them. The length of the CDR3 is 15 residues. CDR3 DNA sequence: TGTGCCAGTAGTATAGCCGTAGGGGGGTCGGATACGCAGTATTTT. It codes for CASSIAVGGSDTQYF.

The chain couples TRBV15 to TRBJ2-7; TRBD1 agrees at 8 bases. CDR3 length: 15 amino acids. V shed 2 bases, J shed 4 bases, and the junction held 7 bases outside the gene matches. In germline, CDR1 is LNHNV, CDR2 YYDKDF (reference sequence). CDR3 coding DNA: TGTGCCACCAGCAGACGCGGGACAGGTGGGTACGAGCAGTACTTC. This translates into CATSRRGTGGYEQYF. Full variable domain (missing parts from reference TRBV15 and TRBJ2-7): DAMVIQNPRYQVTQFGKPVTLSCSQTLNHNVMYWYQQKSSQAPKLLFHYYDKDFNNEADTPDNFQSRRPNTSFCFLDIRSPGLGDTAMYLCATSRRGTGGYEQYFGPGTRLTVT.

This chain joins TRBV7-2 and TRBJ2-2; D ambiguous. Trimming shortened V by 5 bases and J by 0 bases, and 13 bases separated the two germline ends. Germline V gene sequence: CDR1 SGHTA, CDR2 FQGNSA. This CDR3 has 16 amino acids. Written as DNA, the CDR3 is TGTGCCAGCAGCCTCCTCGGTAGCTCGAACACCGGGGAGCTGTTTTTT. Its translation: CASSLLGSSNTGELFF. The full variable domain, with the rest looked up from reference TRBV7-2 and TRBJ2-2, is GAGVSQSPSNKVTEKGKDVELRCDPISGHTALYWYRQSLGQGLEFLIYFQGNSAPDKSGLPSDRFSAERTGGSVSTLTIQRTQQEDSAVYLCASSLLGSSNTGELFFGEGSRLTVL.

J is TRBJ2-1 and V is TRBV10-2; no definite D call. The CDR3 runs to 14 residues. CDR1 is WSHSY and CDR2 is SAAADI in the germline V gene. The V end was cut by 6 bases, the J end by 9 bases, with 18 bases between. For the CDR3, the DNA is TGCGCCAGCAGAGTCCCGGTTGTAGCTAGTGAGCAGTTCTTC. Its translation is CASRVPVVASEQFF.

The CDR3 region has the DNA TGTGCCAGCAGCGGTGGACTAAGGGGGTACGAGCAGTACTTC. Protein: CASSGGLRGYEQYF. The rearrangement uses TRBV11-2 and TRBJ2-7; TRBD1 or TRBD2 may be the D gene (6 bases each). Trimming shortened V by 5 bases and J by 4 bases, and 15 bases separated the two germline ends. Germline lookup yields CDR1 SGHAT and CDR2 FQNNGV. CDR3 length: 14 residues. The full variable domain, with the rest looked up from reference TRBV11-2 and TRBJ2-7, is EAGVAQSPRYKIIEKRQSVAFWCNPISGHATLYWYQQILGQGPKLLIQFQNNGVVDDSQLPKDRFSAERLKGVDSTLKIQPAKLEDSAVYLCASSGGLRGYEQYFGPGTRLTVT.

The chain combines TRBV4-3 with TRBJ2-1; unclear D gene. There are 15 residues in the CDR3. The germline V and J ends were trimmed by 0 bases and 5 bases, with 11 bases remaining between them. Germline V gene data show CDR1 as LGHNA and CDR2 as YSLEER. This CDR3 is CASSQDLAWDNEQFF. The CDR3, as DNA: TGCGCCAGCAGCCAAGATCTCGCGTGGGACAATGAGCAGTTCTTC.

The rearrangement uses TRBV11-2 and TRBJ1-5, with D unresolved. The germline V gene encodes CDR1 SGHAT and CDR2 FQNNGV. V was trimmed by 0 bases and J by 11 bases, leaving 8 bases between them. The CDR3 runs 12 residues. CDR3 sequence (DNA): TGTGCCAGCAGCTTAGATAGTGGGACCCAGCATTTT. It encodes CASSLDSGTQHF.

This rearrangement joins TRBV6-5 to TRBJ2-2, with D possibly being TRBD1 or TRBD2 (7 bases each). The CDR3 runs to 15 residues. The ends were cut back, 5 bases at V and 4 bases at J, with 14 bases in the middle. In germline, CDR1 is MNHEY, CDR2 SVGAGI. CDR3 sequence reads: CASSQRRGGTGELFF. CDR3 nucleotides: TGTGCCAGCAGTCAGCGCAGGGGGGGCACCGGGGAGCTGTTTTTT.

The CDR3 loop reads CASRGTGGSPGELFF. Written as DNA, the CDR3 is TGTGCCAGCAGGGGGACAGGGGGCAGTCCCGGGGAGCTGTTTTTT. The chain joins TRBV28 to TRBJ2-2, with 12 nucleotides matching TRBD1. The germline V gene has CDR1 MDHEN and CDR2 SYDVKM. The CDR3 consists of 15 residues. Losses at the gene ends were 6 bases for V and 6 bases for J; bases not matched to a gene: 5.

V gene TRBV2 combines with J gene TRBJ2-7; no clear D. Trimming stripped 4 bases from V and 5 bases from J, with 9 bases between. This CDR3 has 12 amino acids. Germline V gene data show CDR1 as SNHLY and CDR2 as FYNNEI. Written as DNA, the CDR3 is TGTGCCAGCAGTGTGCTAACTCACGAGCAGTACTTC. The encoded protein is CASSVLTHEQYF.

This rearrangement joins TRBV11-2 to TRBJ2-7, with 7 nucleotides matching TRBD1. The CDR3 spans 14 residues. Germline V gene lookup returns CDR1 SGHAT and CDR2 FQNNGV. Trimming at V came to 3 bases and at J to 4 bases, leaving 6 bases not matched to a gene. CDR3 in amino acids: CASSFERGPYEQYF. The CDR3 DNA reads as TGTGCCAGCAGCTTCGAAAGGGGGCCGTACGAGCAGTACTTC.